This TCR beta chain stems from a study of blood T cell repertoires in COVID-19. About the study: Donors in the United States, Italy and Spain gave samples during acute or convalescent COVID-19.

The V gene end was trimmed by 5 bases and the J gene end by 5 bases; junction bases not matched to a gene: 19. The CDR3 runs to 18 residues. Germline V gives CDR1 MNHEY, CDR2 SMNVEV (reference sequence). Profiling relied on immunoSEQ multiplex PCR, and the TCRdb table lists in-frame clones only, not all of them. The sample lists 30,000 to 45,000 clones, roughly 75% occurring once. The J gene is TRBJ2-7, the V gene TRBV27; the match to TRBD1 covers 9 bases. The receptor was derived from a man between 65 and 85 years old with acute or convalescent COVID-19. Sequencing was carried out using peripheral blood. Here the CDR3 DNA reads TGTGCCAGCAGTGGTCTCACAGGGGGCCTGGCGCGGGGCGACGAGCAGTACTTC. The encoded protein is CASSGLTGGLARGDEQYF.